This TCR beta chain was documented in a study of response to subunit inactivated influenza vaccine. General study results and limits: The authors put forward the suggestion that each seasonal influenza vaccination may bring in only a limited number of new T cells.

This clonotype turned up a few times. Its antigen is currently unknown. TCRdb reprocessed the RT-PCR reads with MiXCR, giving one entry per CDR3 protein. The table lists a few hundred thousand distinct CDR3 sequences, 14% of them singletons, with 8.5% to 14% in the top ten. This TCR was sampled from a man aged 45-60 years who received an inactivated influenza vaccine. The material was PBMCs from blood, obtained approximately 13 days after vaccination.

In nucleotides, the CDR3 is TGCAGTGCGCCGGGACGGGGGGCTGGAAACACCATATATTTT. Amino acids: CSAPGRGAGNTIYF. This sequence joins TRBV20-1 and TRBJ1-3, with D tentatively TRBD1 (5 bases). Germline assignment: CDR1 DFQATT and CDR2 SNEGSKA (reference sequence). This CDR3 has 14 residues. The V end was cut by 6 bases, the J end by 2 bases, with 14 bases between.